These 3 T cell receptor beta chains originate from one sample sequenced in a study of T cell repertoires in cytomegalovirus infection. TCRdb itself ran the reads through MiXCR, one entry per CDR3 protein. In the table there are around 500,000 distinct CDR3 sequences, approximately 46% of which are singletons. These receptors have no identified antigens. The material was cultured PBMCs, obtained from culture after CMV antigen stimulation. The receptors originated from a human donor in good health (CMV status not recorded). Some clones in this sample may be carry-over from other donors' samples.

This sequence joins TRBV7-2 and TRBJ2-5; no clear D. The germline CDR1 and CDR2 sequences are SGHTA and FQGNSA. There are 14 residues in the CDR3. Trimming shortened V by 5 bases and J by 1 base, and 11 bases separated the two germline ends. The chain's CDR3 is CASSGSQVQETQYF. The CDR3 nucleotides read TGTGCCAGCAGCGGGTCCCAGGTCCAAGAGACCCAGTACTTC.

This clonotype was counted a few times. The gene calls are TRBV11-2 and TRBJ2-7; D is ambiguous. CDR3 length: 15 residues. CDR1 and CDR2 from the germline V gene are SGHAT and FQNNGV. V was pared by 2 bases and J by 0 bases, with 11 bases between. CDR3 sequence reads: CASSLRFNSSYEQYF. DNA for the CDR3: TGTGCCAGCAGCTTAAGATTTAACTCCTCCTACGAGCAGTACTTC.

The chain recombines TRBV10-3 with TRBJ2-5; D possibly corresponds to TRBD2 (6 bases). Trimming cost V 6 bases and J 5 bases, with 13 bases left between them. The CDR3 length is 13 residues. Germline CDR1 is ENHRY and CDR2 is SYGVKD. CDR3 protein: CAISADGGETQYF. In DNA form, the CDR3 reads TGTGCCATCAGCGCGGATGGGGGGGAGACCCAGTACTTC.